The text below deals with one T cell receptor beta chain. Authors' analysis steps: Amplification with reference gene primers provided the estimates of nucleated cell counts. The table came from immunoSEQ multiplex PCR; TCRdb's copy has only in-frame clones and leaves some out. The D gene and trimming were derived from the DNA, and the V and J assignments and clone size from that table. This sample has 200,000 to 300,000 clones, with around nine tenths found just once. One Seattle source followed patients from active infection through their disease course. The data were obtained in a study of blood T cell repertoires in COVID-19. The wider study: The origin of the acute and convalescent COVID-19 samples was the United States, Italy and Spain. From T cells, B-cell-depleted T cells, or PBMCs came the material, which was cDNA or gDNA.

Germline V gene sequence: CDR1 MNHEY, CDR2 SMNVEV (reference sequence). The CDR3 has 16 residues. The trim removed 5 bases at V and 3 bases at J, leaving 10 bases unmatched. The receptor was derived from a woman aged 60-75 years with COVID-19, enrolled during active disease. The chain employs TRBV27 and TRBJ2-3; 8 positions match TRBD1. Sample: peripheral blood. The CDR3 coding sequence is TGTGCCAGCAGTACACGGCGACAGGGGCGGACAGATACGCAGTATTTT. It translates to CASSTRRQGRTDTQYF.